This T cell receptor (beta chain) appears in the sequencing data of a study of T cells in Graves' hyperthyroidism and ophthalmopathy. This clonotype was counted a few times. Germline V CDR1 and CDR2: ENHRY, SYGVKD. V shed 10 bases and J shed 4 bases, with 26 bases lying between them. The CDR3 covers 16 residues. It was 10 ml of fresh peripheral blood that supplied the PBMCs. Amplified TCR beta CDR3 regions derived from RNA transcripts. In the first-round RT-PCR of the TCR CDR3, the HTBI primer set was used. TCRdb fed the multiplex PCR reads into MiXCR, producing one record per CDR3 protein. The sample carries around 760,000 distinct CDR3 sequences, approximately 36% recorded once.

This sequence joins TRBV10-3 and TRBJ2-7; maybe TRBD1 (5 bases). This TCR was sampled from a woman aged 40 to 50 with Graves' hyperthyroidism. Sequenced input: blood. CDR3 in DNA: TGTGCCAGCAGCCACACCATCGTGACAGAACCTTACGAGCAGTACTTC. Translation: CASSHTIVTEPYEQYF.